Below are 13 T cell receptor beta chains sequenced from a single sample in a study of post-analysis software for immune sequencing data. Study observations and caveats: Controls showed lower frequencies than patients for 5 or 6 TRBV segments, and TRBV5-6, TRBV5-1 and TRBV20-1 were among these.

Their antigen targets remain unknown. Unique molecular identifiers tagged the TCR beta cDNA libraries. From the PCR reads, TCRdb called clonotypes with MiXCR, one entry per CDR3 protein. The sample gives fewer than 550,000 distinct CDR3 sequences, 30% to 40% of which show up once; around 6.1% is in the top ten. Sequencing input: blood. These receptors were collected from a girl under 18 with multiple sclerosis.

This clonotype has just a few counts. The DNA for the CDR3 is TGTGCCAGCAGCCAAGTTTGGCCGGGTGAGCAGTTCTTC. It encodes CASSQVWPGEQFF. The chain carries TRBV14 and TRBJ2-1; no definite D call. This CDR3 spans 13 amino acids. V dropped 1 base and J dropped 9 bases, with 10 bases sitting between them. Germline V CDR1 and CDR2: SGHDN, FVKESK.

This rearrangement joins TRBV20-1 to TRBJ1-2; no reliable D call. Germline V lookup: CDR1 DFQATT, CDR2 SNEGSKA (reference sequence). This CDR3 has 13 residues. The ends were cut back, 6 bases at V and 0 bases at J, with 11 bases in the middle. The CDR3 sequence: CSAEGGANYGYTF. The DNA of the CDR3 is TGCAGTGCCGAGGGTGGGGCTAACTATGGCTACACCTTC.

The V gene is TRBV5-1, the J gene TRBJ2-1; TRBD1 or TRBD2 may be the D gene (5 bases each). The V end was cut by 4 bases, the J end by 4 bases, with 15 bases between. The CDR3 is 15 residues long. CDR1 SGHRS and CDR2 YFSETQ come from the germline V gene. CDR3 DNA: TGCGCCAGCAGCACAACCGGGACGGAATACAATGAGCAGTTCTTC. This encodes CASSTTGTEYNEQFF.

This clonotype was seen a handful of times. This chain joins TRBV7-2 and TRBJ2-7; tentative D call: TRBD2 (6 bases). The end of the DNA fits TRBJ2-5 better, so the J call may be wrong. This CDR3 contains 12 residues. Germline lookup yields CDR1 SGHTA and CDR2 FQGNSA. The CDR3: CASSLVEGTQYF. Written as DNA, the CDR3 is TGTGCCAGCAGCTTAGTGGAGGGGACCCAGTACTTC.

The J gene is TRBJ2-7, the V gene TRBV7-8; 7 bases align to TRBD2. Germline loops: CDR1 SGHVS, CDR2 FQNEAQ. The junction had 12 bases not matched to a gene; V was cut back by 1 base and J by 0 bases. The CDR3 extends over 18 amino acids. CDR3 nucleotides: TGTGCCAGCAGCTTAGACCACCCGGGGGGTTTCAGCTCCTACGAGCAGTACTTC. Translation: CASSLDHPGGFSSYEQYF.

This clonotype was found many times. The chain recombines TRBV29-1 with TRBJ2-1; D call uncertain. With 0 bases removed from V and 4 bases from J, the gap between germline ends came to 13 bases. CDR1 and CDR2 (germline): SQVTM, ANQGSEA. This CDR3 comprises 15 residues. DNA of the CDR3: TGCAGCGTTGAAGATCTTGGCCGCCGATACAATGAGCAGTTCTTC. This sequence encodes CSVEDLGRRYNEQFF.

V usage is TRBV5-1 and J usage is TRBJ2-7, with a tentative D call TRBD1 (5 bases). The V gene lost 1 base and the J gene lost 2 bases, with 7 bases spanning the gap. The CDR3 covers 13 residues. Germline V lookup: CDR1 SGHRS, CDR2 YFSETQ. CDR3 amino acids: CASSLPTAYEQYF. The CDR3 bases are TGCGCCAGCAGCTTGCCGACAGCCTACGAGCAGTACTTC. Supplemented by reference TRBV5-1 and TRBJ2-7, the full variable domain reads KAGVTQTPRYLIKTRGQQVTLSCSPISGHRSVSWYQQTPGQGLQFLFEYFSETQRNKGNFPGRFSGRQFSNSRSEMNVSTLELGDSALYLCASSLPTAYEQYFGPGTRLTVT.

This clonotype was recorded a few times. The chain joins TRBV5-1 to TRBJ2-1, with TRBD2 as a possible D gene (6 bases). TRBJ2-7 explains the end of the DNA better; the J call may be wrong. The CDR3 has 16 amino acids. CDR1 SGHRS and CDR2 YFSETQ come from the germline V gene. CDR3 sequence: CASSLSGWSSYNEQYF. Written as DNA, the CDR3 is TGCGCCAGCAGCTTAAGCGGGTGGAGCTCCTACAATGAGCAGTACTTC.

The rearrangement uses TRBV4-1 and TRBJ2-3; possibly TRBD1 for D (6 bases). The germline gives CDR1 MGHRA, CDR2 YSYEKL. Trimming removed 3 bases from V and 0 bases from J, with 16 bases in between. The CDR3 sequence is 17 residues long. The CDR3 DNA reads TGCGCCAGCAGCCAGGCCGGGACAACCTGGAGCACAGATACGCAGTATTTT. This encodes CASSQAGTTWSTDTQYF.

This clonotype occurred a few times. This chain uses TRBV25-1 with TRBJ1-2; 8 positions match TRBD1. The J segment lost 4 bases and the V segment lost 5 bases, leaving 3 bases of the junction unmatched. The CDR3 runs 13 residues. Germline loops: CDR1 MGHDK, CDR2 SYGVNS. In DNA form, the CDR3 reads TGTGCCAGCAGTACAGGGGGGCCCTATGGCTACACCTTC. Encoded protein: CASSTGGPYGYTF.

The chain links TRBV29-1 to TRBJ1-1; D gene unclear. Trimming cost V 2 bases and J 3 bases, with 19 bases left between them. CDR1 is SQVTM, CDR2 ANQGSEA, per germline. This CDR3 is built from 16 residues. CDR3 nucleotide sequence: TGCAGCGTTGAACCTGGGAGGGCGGGCTCCTACACTGAAGCTTTCTTT. It yields the protein CSVEPGRAGSYTEAFF.

The chain couples TRBV6-1 to TRBJ2-1; no definite D call. Trimming shortened V by 2 bases and J by 2 bases, and 13 bases separated the two germline ends. The CDR3 contains 16 residues. CDR1 and CDR2 (germline): MNHNS, SASEGT. The CDR3 spells CASSEWKGLTYNEQFF. CDR3 DNA sequence: TGTGCCAGCAGTGAATGGAAGGGCCTCACCTACAATGAGCAGTTCTTC.

For this clonotype: At one boundary the junction diverges from the germline segment, which might be a read error. The chain joins TRBV24-1 to TRBJ1-2; 8 bases are a match to TRBD1. CDR1 is KGHDR and CDR2 is SFDVKD in the germline V gene. The CDR3 runs to 14 residues. The CDR3 reads CATSDPTGDYGYNF. In DNA, the CDR3 is TGTGCCACCAGTGATCCGACAGGGGACTATGGCTACAACTTC.